The rows below give T cell receptor beta chains drawn from one sample of a study of early T cells in non-severe SARS-CoV-2 infection. TCRdb reanalysed the 5' RACE reads using MiXCR and keeps one entry per CDR3 protein. The sample lists 65,000 to 95,000 distinct CDR3 sequences, about 16% occurring once. What was sequenced was whole blood. The receptors originated from an adult who was a healthcare worker with PCR-confirmed SARS-CoV-2 infection or an uninfected control (not recorded which). The CDR3 runs from the conserved cysteine through the conserved F or W. D genes are given only for firm matches. Clone size, where shown, is once, few, many, or a class for clones that have expanded.

CDR3 length: 11; J gene: TRBJ2-1; clone size: many; V gene: TRBV5-1; D gene: -; CDR3 protein: CASSLNNEQFF; CDR3 DNA: TGCGCCAGCAGCCTGAACAATGAGCAGTTCTTC
CDR3 length: 11; J gene: TRBJ1-6; clone size: many; V gene: TRBV6-6; D gene: TRBD1; CDR3 protein: CASRQGAALHF; CDR3 DNA: TGTGCCAGCAGGCAGGGGGCCGCCCTCCACTTT
CDR3 length: 17; J gene: TRBJ1-2; clone size: -; V gene: TRBV15; D gene: -; CDR3 protein: CATSRDRGLDLNYGYTF; CDR3 DNA: TGTGCCACCAGCAGAGATCGGGGACTGGATTTAAACTATGGCTACACCTTC
CDR3 length: 13; J gene: TRBJ2-7; clone size: few; V gene: TRBV3-1; D gene: TRBD1; CDR3 protein: CASSTGTVVEQYF; CDR3 DNA: TGTGCCAGCAGCACGGGGACAGTTGTCGAGCAGTACTTC
CDR3 length: 18; J gene: TRBJ2-6; clone size: -; V gene: TRBV5-6; D gene: TRBD1; CDR3 protein: CASSLQGARSSGANVLTF; CDR3 DNA: TGTGCCAGCAGCTTGCAGGGGGCGCGCAGTTCTGGGGCCAACGTCCTGACTTTC
CDR3 length: 13; J gene: TRBJ2-1; clone size: -; V gene: TRBV5-4; D gene: -; CDR3 protein: CASSPPRDHEQFF; CDR3 DNA: TGTGCCAGCAGCCCTCCTCGGGACCATGAGCAGTTCTTC
CDR3 length: 16; J gene: TRBJ2-7; clone size: few; V gene: TRBV28; D gene: TRBD1; CDR3 protein: CASSLRDRTNHYEQYF; CDR3 DNA: TGTGCCAGCAGTCTAAGGGACAGAACGAACCACTACGAGCAGTACTTC
CDR3 length: 15; J gene: TRBJ2-7; clone size: -; V gene: TRBV18; D gene: -; CDR3 protein: CASSPLRARTYEQYF; CDR3 DNA: TGTGCCAGCTCACCACTGAGGGCCAGGACCTACGAGCAGTACTTC
CDR3 length: 17; J gene: TRBJ2-1; clone size: few; V gene: TRBV15; D gene: TRBD2; CDR3 protein: CATSPHPLAGGGSEQFF; CDR3 DNA: TGTGCCACCAGCCCCCACCCCCTAGCGGGGGGTGGTAGTGAGCAGTTCTTC
CDR3 length: 11; J gene: TRBJ2-1; clone size: -; V gene: TRBV7-6; D gene: -; CDR3 protein: CASSMRDEQFF; CDR3 DNA: TGTGCCAGCTCTATGAGGGATGAGCAGTTCTTC
CDR3 length: 16; J gene: TRBJ2-3; clone size: few; V gene: TRBV7-2; D gene: TRBD2; CDR3 protein: CASSLSSGRAGDTQYF; CDR3 DNA: TGTGCCAGCAGCTTAAGTAGCGGGAGGGCTGGAGATACGCAGTATTTT
CDR3 length: 13; J gene: TRBJ2-2; clone size: few; V gene: TRBV3-1; D gene: -; CDR3 protein: CASSQVLAGELFF; CDR3 DNA: TGTGCCAGCAGCCAAGTTTTAGCCGGGGAGCTGTTTTTT
CDR3 length: 15; J gene: TRBJ2-5; clone size: -; V gene: TRBV19; D gene: -; CDR3 protein: CASSIGRDTVQTQYF; CDR3 DNA: TGTGCCAGTAGTATAGGGCGGGACACGGTCCAGACCCAGTACTTC
CDR3 length: 15; J gene: TRBJ2-1; clone size: -; V gene: TRBV6-5; D gene: TRBD2; CDR3 protein: CASALAGVSYNEQFF; CDR3 DNA: TGTGCCAGCGCACTAGCGGGAGTGTCCTACAATGAGCAGTTCTTC
CDR3 length: 16; J gene: TRBJ1-1; clone size: -; V gene: TRBV5-1; D gene: TRBD1; CDR3 protein: CASRHDRGGMNTEAFF; CDR3 DNA: TGCGCCAGCAGGCATGACAGGGGAGGAATGAACACTGAAGCTTTCTTT
CDR3 length: 14; J gene: TRBJ2-2; clone size: medium-sized; V gene: TRBV19; D gene: -; CDR3 protein: CASTTDFNTGELFF; CDR3 DNA: TGTGCCAGTACTACGGACTTTAACACCGGGGAGCTGTTTTTT
CDR3 length: 18; J gene: TRBJ2-2; clone size: few; V gene: TRBV5-4; D gene: TRBD2; CDR3 protein: CASSLGTSGGLLTGELFF; CDR3 DNA: TGTGCCAGCAGCTTGGGGACTAGCGGGGGCTTGCTCACCGGGGAGCTGTTTTTT
CDR3 length: 15; J gene: TRBJ2-7; clone size: once; V gene: TRBV2; D gene: TRBD2; CDR3 protein: CASSERLAGAYEQYF; CDR3 DNA: TGTGCCAGCAGTGAAAGGCTAGCGGGAGCCTACGAGCAGTACTTC
CDR3 length: 16; J gene: TRBJ2-1; clone size: few; V gene: TRBV6-4; D gene: -; CDR3 protein: CASSPGPQARYNEQFF; CDR3 DNA: TGTGCCAGCAGCCCCGGTCCACAAGCAAGGTACAATGAGCAGTTCTTC
CDR3 length: 13; J gene: TRBJ1-1; clone size: few; V gene: TRBV7-2; D gene: -; CDR3 protein: CASRIQWNTEAFF; CDR3 DNA: TGTGCCAGCAGGATACAGTGGAACACTGAAGCTTTCTTT
CDR3 length: 16; J gene: TRBJ2-3; clone size: many; V gene: TRBV28; D gene: TRBD2; CDR3 protein: CASSSRAGGTTDTQYF; CDR3 DNA: TGTGCCAGCAGTTCCCGGGCGGGGGGCACCACAGATACGCAGTATTTT
CDR3 length: 12; J gene: TRBJ1-1; clone size: few; V gene: TRBV29-1; D gene: -; CDR3 protein: CSVPRSNTEAFF; CDR3 DNA: TGCAGCGTACCACGGAGTAACACTGAAGCTTTCTTT
CDR3 length: 13; J gene: TRBJ1-2; clone size: -; V gene: TRBV5-6; D gene: -; CDR3 protein: CASSTGGPKGYTF; CDR3 DNA: TGTGCCAGCAGCACCGGGGGCCCCAAGGGCTACACCTTC